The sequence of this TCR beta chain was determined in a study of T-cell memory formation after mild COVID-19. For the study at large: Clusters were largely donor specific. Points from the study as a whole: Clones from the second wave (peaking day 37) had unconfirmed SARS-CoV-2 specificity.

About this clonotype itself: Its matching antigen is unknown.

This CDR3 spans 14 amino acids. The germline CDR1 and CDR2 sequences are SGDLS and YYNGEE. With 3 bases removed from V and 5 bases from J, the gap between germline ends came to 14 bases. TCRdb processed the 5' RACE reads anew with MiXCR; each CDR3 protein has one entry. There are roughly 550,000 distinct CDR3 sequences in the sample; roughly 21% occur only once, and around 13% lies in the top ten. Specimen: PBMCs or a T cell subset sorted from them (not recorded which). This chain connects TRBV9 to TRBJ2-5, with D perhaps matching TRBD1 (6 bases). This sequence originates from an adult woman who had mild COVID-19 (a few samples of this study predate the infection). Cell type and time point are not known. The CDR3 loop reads CASSATARGETQYF. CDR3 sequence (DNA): TGTGCCAGCAGCGCGACAGCTAGGGGGGAGACCCAGTACTTC.